The clone carrying this TCR beta chain came up many times. No antigen is known for it. This sample was included in a study of T-cell reconstitution after alpha-beta-depleted transplantation in children. Germline CDR1 SQVTM, CDR2 ANQGSEA. This CDR3 is built from 12 residues. V was trimmed by 6 bases and J by 4 bases, leaving 7 bases between them. Unique molecular identifiers tagged the TCRbeta library. MiXCR was run by TCRdb on the PCR reads, yielding one entry per CDR3 protein. The sample lists 540,000 or so distinct CDR3 sequences, about 21% seen once, with roughly 13% in the top ten. Regarding the study as a whole: About two months after transplant, alpha-beta T cells reportedly came from several hundred expanded graft clones.

Sequences were derived from PBMCs, mostly from graft donor cells, sampled 360 days after TCRalphabeta/CD19-depleted stem cell transplant. This sequence originates from a boy under three years old who had a stem cell transplant for acute myeloid leukemia, so the T cells may come from the graft donor. The rearrangement links TRBV29-1 to TRBJ2-6; D not resolved. The DNA of the CDR3 is TGCAGCGTACGGTGGGGGGCCAACGTCCTGACTTTC. This encodes CSVRWGANVLTF. The whole variable domain, remainder taken from reference TRBV29-1 and TRBJ2-6, is SAVISQKPSRDICQRGTSLTIQCQVDSQVTMMFWYRQQPGQSLTLIATANQGSEATYESGFVIDKFPISRPNLTFSTLTVSNMSPEDSSIYLCSVRWGANVLTFGAGSRLTVL.